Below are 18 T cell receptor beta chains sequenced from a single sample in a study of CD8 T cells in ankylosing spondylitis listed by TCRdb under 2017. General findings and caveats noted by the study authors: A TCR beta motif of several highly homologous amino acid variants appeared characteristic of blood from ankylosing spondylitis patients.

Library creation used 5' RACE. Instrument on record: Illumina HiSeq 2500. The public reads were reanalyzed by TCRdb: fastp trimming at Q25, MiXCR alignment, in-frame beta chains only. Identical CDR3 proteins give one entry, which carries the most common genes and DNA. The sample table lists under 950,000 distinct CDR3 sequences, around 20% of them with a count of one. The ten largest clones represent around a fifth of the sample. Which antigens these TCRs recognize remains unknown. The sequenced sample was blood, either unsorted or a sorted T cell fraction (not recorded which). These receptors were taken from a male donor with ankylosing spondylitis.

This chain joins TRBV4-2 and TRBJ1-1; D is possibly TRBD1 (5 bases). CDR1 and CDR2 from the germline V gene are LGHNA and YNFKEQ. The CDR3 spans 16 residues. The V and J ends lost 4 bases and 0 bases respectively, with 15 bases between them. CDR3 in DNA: TGTGCCAGCAGCCGCGAACTGGGGGGATTGAACACTGAAGCTTTCTTT. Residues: CASSRELGGLNTEAFF.

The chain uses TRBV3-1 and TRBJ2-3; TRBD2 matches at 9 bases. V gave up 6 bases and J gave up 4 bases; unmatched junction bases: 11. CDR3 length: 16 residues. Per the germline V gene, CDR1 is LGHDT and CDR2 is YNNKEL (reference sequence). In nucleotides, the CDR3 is TGTGCCAGCAGTTGGCAAGGGGGCGGGGGGGCAGATACGCAGTATTTT. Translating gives CASSWQGGGGADTQYF.

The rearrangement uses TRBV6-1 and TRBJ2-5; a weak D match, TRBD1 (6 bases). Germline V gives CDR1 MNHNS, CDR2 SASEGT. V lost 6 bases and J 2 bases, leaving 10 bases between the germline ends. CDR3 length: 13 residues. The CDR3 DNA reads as TGTGCCAGCAGATGGACAGCACAAGAGACCCAGTACTTC. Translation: CASRWTAQETQYF.

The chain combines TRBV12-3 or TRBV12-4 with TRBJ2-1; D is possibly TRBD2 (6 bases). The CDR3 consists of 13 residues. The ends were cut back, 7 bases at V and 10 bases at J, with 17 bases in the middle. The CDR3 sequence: CASTPRSSVEQFF. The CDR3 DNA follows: TGTGCCAGCACTCCGAGGTCTAGCGTCGAGCAGTTCTTC.

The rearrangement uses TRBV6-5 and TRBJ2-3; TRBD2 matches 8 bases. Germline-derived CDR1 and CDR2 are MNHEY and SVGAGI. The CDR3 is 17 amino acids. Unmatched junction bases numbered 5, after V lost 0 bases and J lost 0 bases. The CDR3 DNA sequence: TGTGCCAGCAGTTACTCGATAGCTAGCGGGAGCACAGATACGCAGTATTTT. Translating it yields CASSYSIASGSTDTQYF.

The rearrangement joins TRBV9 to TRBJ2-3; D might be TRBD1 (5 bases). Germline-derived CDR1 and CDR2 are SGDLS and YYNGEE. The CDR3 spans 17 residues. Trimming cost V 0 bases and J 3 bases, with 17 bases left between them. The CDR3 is CASSVAIRVGDTDTQYF. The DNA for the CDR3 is TGTGCCAGCAGCGTAGCAATCAGGGTAGGAGATACAGATACGCAGTATTTT.

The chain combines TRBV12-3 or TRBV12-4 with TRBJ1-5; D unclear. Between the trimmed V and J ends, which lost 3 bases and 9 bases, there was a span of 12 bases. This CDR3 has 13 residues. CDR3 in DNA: TGTGCCAGCAGTTTGACGGTCATGGGGCCCCAGCATTTT. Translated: CASSLTVMGPQHF.

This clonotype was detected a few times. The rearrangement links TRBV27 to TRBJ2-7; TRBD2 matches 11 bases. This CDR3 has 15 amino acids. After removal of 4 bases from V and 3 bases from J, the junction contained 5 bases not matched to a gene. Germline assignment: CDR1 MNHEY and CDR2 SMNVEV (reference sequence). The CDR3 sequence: CASSSGTSGYYEQYF. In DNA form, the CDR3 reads TGTGCCAGCAGTTCCGGGACTAGCGGTTACTACGAGCAGTACTTC.

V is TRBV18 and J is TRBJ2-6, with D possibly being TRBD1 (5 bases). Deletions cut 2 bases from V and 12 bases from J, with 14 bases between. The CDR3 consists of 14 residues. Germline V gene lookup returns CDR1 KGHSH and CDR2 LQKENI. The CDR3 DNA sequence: TGTGCCAGCTCACCAAACGCAGGGAAGGGCGTCCTGACTTTC. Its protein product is CASSPNAGKGVLTF.

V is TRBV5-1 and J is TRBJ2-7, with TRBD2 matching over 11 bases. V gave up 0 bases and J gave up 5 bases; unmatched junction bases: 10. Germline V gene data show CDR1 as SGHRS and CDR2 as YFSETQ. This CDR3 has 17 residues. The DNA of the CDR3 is TGCGCCAGCAGCTTGGTAGGTGTTCTAGCGGGAGGTAACGAGCAGTACTTC. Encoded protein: CASSLVGVLAGGNEQYF.

In DNA, the CDR3 is TGCGCCAGCAGCTTGGAAGGGGTAAAGGCAGATACGCAGTATTTT. Its translation is CASSLEGVKADTQYF. The chain couples TRBV5-1 to TRBJ2-3; D may be TRBD1 (5 bases). V gave up 0 bases and J gave up 4 bases, with 12 bases separating them. The V gene's germline CDR1 is SGHRS and CDR2 YFSETQ. The CDR3 runs 15 residues.

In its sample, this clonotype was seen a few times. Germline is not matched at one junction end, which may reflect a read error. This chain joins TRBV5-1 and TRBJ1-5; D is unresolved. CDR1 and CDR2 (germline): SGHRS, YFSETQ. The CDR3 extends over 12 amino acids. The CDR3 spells CASSPDGRLLDF. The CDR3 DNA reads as TGCGCCAGCAGCCCTGATGGTAGGCTGTTGGATTTT.

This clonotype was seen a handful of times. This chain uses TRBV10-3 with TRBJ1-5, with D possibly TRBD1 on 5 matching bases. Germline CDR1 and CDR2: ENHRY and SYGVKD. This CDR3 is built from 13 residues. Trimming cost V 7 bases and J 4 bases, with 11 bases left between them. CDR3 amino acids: CAITAGGNQPQHF. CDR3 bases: TGTGCCATCACGGCCGGGGGGAATCAGCCCCAGCATTTT.

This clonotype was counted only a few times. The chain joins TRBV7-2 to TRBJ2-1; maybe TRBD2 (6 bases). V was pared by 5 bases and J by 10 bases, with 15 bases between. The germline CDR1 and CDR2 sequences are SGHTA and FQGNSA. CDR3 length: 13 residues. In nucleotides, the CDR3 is TGTGCCAGCAGCCCAGGGACTGTTGACGAGCAGTTCTTC. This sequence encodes CASSPGTVDEQFF.

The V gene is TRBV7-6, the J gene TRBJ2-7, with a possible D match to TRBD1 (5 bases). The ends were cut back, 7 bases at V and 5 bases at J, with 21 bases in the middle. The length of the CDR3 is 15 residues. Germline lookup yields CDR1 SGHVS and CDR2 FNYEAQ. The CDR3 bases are TGTGCCAGCACCCCAACTCCCAGGGAAGAAAACGAGCAGTACTTC. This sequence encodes CASTPTPREENEQYF.

The CDR3 DNA follows: TGTGCCAGCAGTCGGACAAGTGGGCAGTACTTC. Protein: CASSRTSGQYF. This chain uses TRBV2 with TRBJ2-7; possibly TRBD1 for D (5 bases). Trimming removed 5 bases at V and 9 bases at J, with 11 bases between. The germline V gene has CDR1 SNHLY and CDR2 FYNNEI. The CDR3 covers 11 residues.

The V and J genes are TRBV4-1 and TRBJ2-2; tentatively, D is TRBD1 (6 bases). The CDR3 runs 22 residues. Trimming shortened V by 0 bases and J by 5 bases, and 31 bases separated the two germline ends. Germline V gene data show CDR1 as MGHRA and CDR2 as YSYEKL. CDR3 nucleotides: TGCGCCAGCAGCCAAGATGGGGTCGAACAGGGCCAGTCCCTTTGGTTGACCGGGGAGCTGTTTTTT. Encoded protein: CASSQDGVEQGQSLWLTGELFF.

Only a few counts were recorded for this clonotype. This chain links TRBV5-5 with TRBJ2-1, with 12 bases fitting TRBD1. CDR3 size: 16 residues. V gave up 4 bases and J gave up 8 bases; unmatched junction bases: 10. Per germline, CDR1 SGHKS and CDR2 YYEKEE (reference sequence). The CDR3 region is CASSVNRDRGLYEQFF. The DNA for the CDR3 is TGTGCCAGCAGCGTCAACCGGGACAGGGGGCTTTATGAGCAGTTCTTC.